This T cell receptor beta chain was identified in a study of graft-versus-host responses after intestinal transplantation. Study observations and caveats: Those patients showing graft-donor T cell macrochimerism displayed high graft-versus-host to host-versus-graft clonal ratios in allografts.

Points on this clone: As yet, its antigen is unknown.

The table came from immunoSEQ multiplex PCR; TCRdb's copy has only in-frame clones and leaves some out. Of roughly 93,000 clones in the sample, 80% to 95% were seen once. This TCR came from a human donor who received an intestinal transplant. Sequencing used unstimulated CD8+ T cells sorted from spleen or lymph node cells, obtained before intestinal transplant.

The CDR3 nucleotides read TGCGCCAGCAGCCAAGCTGCGGGGGTCTACTCCTACGAGCAGTACTTC. Translated, it gives CASSQAAGVYSYEQYF. The chain carries TRBV4-1 and TRBJ2-7, with 7 bases lining up with TRBD2. J gave up 0 bases and V 1 base, and 6 bases lay outside the gene matches. CDR1 and CDR2 (germline): MGHRA, YSYEKL. This CDR3 has 16 amino acids.